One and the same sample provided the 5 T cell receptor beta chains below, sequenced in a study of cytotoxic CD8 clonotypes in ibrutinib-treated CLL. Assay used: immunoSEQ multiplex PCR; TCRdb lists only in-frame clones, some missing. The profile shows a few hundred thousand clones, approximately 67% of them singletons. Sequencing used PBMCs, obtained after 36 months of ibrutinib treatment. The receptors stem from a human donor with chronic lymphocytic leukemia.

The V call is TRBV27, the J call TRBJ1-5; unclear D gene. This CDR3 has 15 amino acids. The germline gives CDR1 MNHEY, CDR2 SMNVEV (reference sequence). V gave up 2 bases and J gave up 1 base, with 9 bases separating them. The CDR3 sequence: CASSLSGMSNQPQHF. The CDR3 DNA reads TGTGCCAGCAGTTTAAGTGGGATGAGCAATCAGCCCCAGCATTTT.

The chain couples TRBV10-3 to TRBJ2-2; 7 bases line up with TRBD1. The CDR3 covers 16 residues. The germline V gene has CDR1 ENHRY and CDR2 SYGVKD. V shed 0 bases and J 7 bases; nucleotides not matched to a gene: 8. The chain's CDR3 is CAISESGLGGGGELFF. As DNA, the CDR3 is TGTGCCATCAGTGAGTCTGGATTAGGGGGCGGCGGGGAGCTGTTTTTT.

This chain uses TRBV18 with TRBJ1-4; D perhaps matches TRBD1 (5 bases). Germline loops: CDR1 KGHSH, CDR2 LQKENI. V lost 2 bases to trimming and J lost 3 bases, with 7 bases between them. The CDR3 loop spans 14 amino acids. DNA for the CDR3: TGTGCCAGCTCACCAAGGGGCCCTAATGAAAAACTGTTTTTT. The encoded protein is CASSPRGPNEKLFF.

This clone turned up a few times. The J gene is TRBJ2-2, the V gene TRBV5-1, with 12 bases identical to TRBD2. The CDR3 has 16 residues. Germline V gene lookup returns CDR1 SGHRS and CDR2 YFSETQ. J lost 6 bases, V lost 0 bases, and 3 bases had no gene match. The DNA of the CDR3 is TGCGCCAGCAGCTTGGTCCCTAGCGGGGGGGCCGGGGAGCTGTTTTTT. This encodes CASSLVPSGGAGELFF. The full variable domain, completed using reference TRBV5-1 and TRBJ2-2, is KAGVTQTPRYLIKTRGQQVTLSCSPISGHRSVSWYQQTPGQGLQFLFEYFSETQRNKGNFPGRFSGRQFSNSRSEMNVSTLELGDSALYLCASSLVPSGGAGELFFGEGSRLTVL.

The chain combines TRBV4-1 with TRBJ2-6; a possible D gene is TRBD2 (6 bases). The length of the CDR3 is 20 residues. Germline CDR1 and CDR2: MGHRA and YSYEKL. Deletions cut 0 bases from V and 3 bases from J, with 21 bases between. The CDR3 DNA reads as TGCGCCAGCAGCCAAGATATGCACCGGGCCGCGGGGAGTGGGGCCAACGTCCTGACTTTC. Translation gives CASSQDMHRAAGSGANVLTF.